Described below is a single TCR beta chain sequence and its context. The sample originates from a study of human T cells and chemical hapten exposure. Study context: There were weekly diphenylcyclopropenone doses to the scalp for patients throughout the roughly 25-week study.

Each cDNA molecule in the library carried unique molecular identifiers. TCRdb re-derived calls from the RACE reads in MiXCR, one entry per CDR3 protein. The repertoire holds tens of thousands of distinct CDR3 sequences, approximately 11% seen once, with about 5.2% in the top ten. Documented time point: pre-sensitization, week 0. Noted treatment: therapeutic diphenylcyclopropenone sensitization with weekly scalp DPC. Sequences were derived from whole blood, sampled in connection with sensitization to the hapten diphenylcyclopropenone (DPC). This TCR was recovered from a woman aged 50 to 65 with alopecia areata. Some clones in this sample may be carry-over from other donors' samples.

CDR3 coding DNA: TGTGCCAGCAGCTTAAGTCCCCAGGCGGGGCAGCCCCAGCATTTT. It translates to CASSLSPQAGQPQHF. The chain is built from TRBV7-6 and TRBJ1-5; D is unresolved. Per the germline V gene, CDR1 is SGHVS and CDR2 is FNYEAQ. V lost 2 bases to trimming and J lost 7 bases, with 15 bases between them. This CDR3 spans 15 amino acids.